Presented here are 31 T cell receptor beta chains from one specimen sequenced in a study of beta chain features in type 1 diabetes. The isolated RNA, all of it, was reverse transcribed, so expressed TCRB transcripts were what got sequenced. The repertoire was sequenced with immunoSEQ multiplex PCR; TCRdb's copy has only in-frame clones and lacks some. The table has 900,000 or so clones, about 17% seen once. The sequenced material came from naive CD4+ T cells from blood. Receptors were obtained from a woman younger than 30 in good health.

The chain recombines TRBV2 with TRBJ2-1, with a possible D match to TRBD2 (6 bases). Trimming stripped 3 bases from V and 10 bases from J, with 13 bases between. The CDR3 has 13 amino acids. Germline values: CDR1 SNHLY, CDR2 FYNNEI. The CDR3 region has the DNA TGTGCCAGCAGTGAGGACTACCGCAGGGAGCAGTTCTTC. Protein sequence: CASSEDYRREQFF. Combining the CDR3 with reference TRBV2 and TRBJ2-1 gives the whole variable domain EPEVTQTPSHQVTQMGQEVILRCVPISNHLYFYWYRQILGQKVEFLVSFYNNEISEKSEIFDDQFSVERPDGSNFTLKIRSTKLEDSAMYFCASSEDYRREQFFGPGTRLTVL.

This clone was picked up a small number of times. The chain combines TRBV7-8 with TRBJ2-7; 7 bases fit TRBD1. The CDR3 is 16 amino acids. Trimming at V came to 6 bases and at J to 3 bases, leaving 14 bases not matched to a gene. Germline loops: CDR1 SGHVS, CDR2 FQNEAQ. In nucleotides, the CDR3 is TGTGCCAGCAGGCGATACGTACAGGGGCTGGACTACGAGCAGTACTTC. Its protein product is CASRRYVQGLDYEQYF. Full variable domain (outside the CDR3, taken from reference TRBV7-8 and TRBJ2-7): GAGVSQSPRYKVAKRGQDVALRCDPISGHVSLFWYQQALGQGPEFLTYFQNEAQLDKSGLPSDRFFAERPEGSVSTLKIQRTQQEDSAVYLCASRRYVQGLDYEQYFGPGTRLTVT.

This clone was detected only a few times. The chain carries TRBV11-1 and TRBJ2-3; the match to TRBD2 covers 9 bases. CDR1 is SGHAT, CDR2 FQDESV, per germline (reference sequence). The length of the CDR3 is 17 residues. With 4 bases clipped from V and 2 bases from J, the junction kept 10 bases outside the gene matches. The CDR3: CASSSTRSGSLTDTQYF. For the CDR3, the DNA is TGTGCCAGCAGCTCCACTCGTAGCGGGAGCCTCACAGATACGCAGTATTTT.

The chain links TRBV28 to TRBJ2-7; D is unresolved. Germline V gene data show CDR1 as MDHEN and CDR2 as SYDVKM. The CDR3 length is 13 residues. The V end lost 2 bases, the J end lost 3 bases, and 8 bases lay between the germline ends. The CDR3 region has the DNA TGTGCCAGCAGTTTAACCCCGGGCTACGAGCAGTACTTC. This codes for CASSLTPGYEQYF.

In DNA form, the CDR3 reads TGTGCCAGCAGCCCGGGCCCTTCAGATGGCTACACCTTC. Translation: CASSPGPSDGYTF. V and J are TRBV7-3 and TRBJ1-2; no clear D gene. The CDR3 runs to 13 residues. The germline V gene encodes CDR1 SGHTA and CDR2 FQGTGA. Trimming left V 5 bases short and J 6 bases short, with 13 bases between.

This chain uses TRBV7-2 with TRBJ2-7; the D gene is possibly TRBD1 (6 bases). Germline CDR1 reads SGHTA; CDR2 reads FQGNSA. V was shortened by 1 base and J by 2 bases, with 12 bases between the two germline ends. This CDR3 has 15 residues. The DNA of the CDR3 is TGTGCCAGCAGCTTAGAACAGGGAAGGACCTACGAGCAGTACTTC. Residues: CASSLEQGRTYEQYF. Supplemented by reference TRBV7-2 and TRBJ2-7, the full variable domain reads GAGVSQSPSNKVTEKGKDVELRCDPISGHTALYWYRQSLGQGLEFLIYFQGNSAPDKSGLPSDRFSAERTGGSVSTLTIQRTQQEDSAVYLCASSLEQGRTYEQYFGPGTRLTVT.

This clone came up a few times. The chain links TRBV7-2 to TRBJ2-3; no clear D. V was pared by 1 base and J by 2 bases, with 7 bases between. The CDR3 loop spans 14 amino acids. From germline, CDR1 is SGHTA and CDR2 FQGNSA. The CDR3 spells CASSLGFTTDTQYF. Written as DNA, the CDR3 is TGTGCCAGCAGCTTAGGGTTCACCACAGATACGCAGTATTTT.

The J gene is TRBJ2-3, the V gene TRBV6-6, with 12 bases identical to TRBD2. The CDR3 is made up of 15 amino acids. Germline V gene data show CDR1 as MNHNY and CDR2 as SVGAGI (reference sequence). V lost 5 bases and J lost 6; bases outside the gene matches: 6. The DNA of the CDR3 is TGTGCCAGCAGTAAACTAGCGGGAGGAGTTGATACGCAGTATTTT. Translating gives CASSKLAGGVDTQYF.

In this sample, this clone turned up a few times. The genes are TRBV2 and TRBJ1-1; D might be TRBD1 (6 bases). CDR3 size: 12 residues. V lost 4 bases and J 7 bases, leaving 10 bases between the germline ends. CDR1 SNHLY and CDR2 FYNNEI come from the germline V gene. The CDR3 loop is CASSVGGREAFF. In DNA, the CDR3 is TGTGCCAGCAGTGTAGGGGGTCGTGAAGCTTTCTTT.

The J gene is TRBJ1-2, the V gene TRBV7-9; D is uncertain. Germline CDR1 reads SEHNR; CDR2 reads FQNEAQ (reference sequence). Trimming removed 7 bases at V and 2 bases at J, with 17 bases between. The length of the CDR3 is 15 residues. The CDR3 DNA sequence: TGTGCCAGCACCCCGTCGGTACGGGCGAACTATGGCTACACCTTC. It encodes CASTPSVRANYGYTF.

This clone was picked up a small number of times. The rearrangement links TRBV7-9 to TRBJ2-2, with a possible D match to TRBD2 (5 bases). The CDR3 length is 14 residues. V lost 3 bases, J lost 3 bases, and 8 bases lay in between. The germline V gene has CDR1 SEHNR and CDR2 FQNEAQ (reference sequence). CDR3 loop: CASSFSADTGELFF. CDR3 bases: TGTGCCAGCAGCTTTAGCGCGGACACCGGGGAGCTGTTTTTT.

This clone has more than one count but fewer than ten. The V gene is TRBV25-1, the J gene TRBJ2-5; TRBD1 agrees at 9 bases. The CDR3 has 14 residues. With V trimmed by 8 bases and J by 2 bases, 6 bases remained unmatched. Germline values: CDR1 MGHDK, CDR2 SYGVNS. CDR3 sequence reads: CASSGQGIQETQYF. Written as DNA, the CDR3 is TGTGCCAGCTCTGGACAGGGGATTCAAGAGACCCAGTACTTC.

This clone has more than one count but fewer than ten. The V gene is TRBV7-8, the J gene TRBJ2-7, with 9 bases that match TRBD2. V gave up 2 bases and J gave up 3 bases; unmatched junction bases: 8. Looked up from germline, CDR1 is SGHVS and CDR2 is FQNEAQ. This CDR3 has 16 residues. For the CDR3, the DNA is TGTGCCAGCAGCTTACTACAGCGGGAGGTTCACTACGAGCAGTACTTC. Protein product: CASSLLQREVHYEQYF.

As concerns this clone: Within the sample, other DNA sequences also encode this same CDR3. This chain connects TRBV28 to TRBJ2-3, with no clear D. This CDR3 is 12 amino acids long. From germline, CDR1 is MDHEN and CDR2 SYDVKM. V lost 6 bases, J lost 0 bases, and 4 bases lay in between. Here the CDR3 DNA reads TGTGCCAGCAGCGATAGCACAGATACGCAGTATTTT. It encodes CASSDSTDTQYF.

The chain has TRBV6-6 and TRBJ2-1, with D tentatively TRBD1 (5 bases). Per germline, CDR1 MNHNY and CDR2 SVGAGI (reference sequence). V was clipped by 7 bases and J by 2 bases, with 9 bases between them. The CDR3 length is 13 residues. The CDR3 loop reads CASNQGTYNEQFF. CDR3 sequence (DNA): TGTGCCAGCAACCAGGGAACCTACAATGAGCAGTTCTTC.

V gene TRBV4-3 combines with J gene TRBJ2-2, with 7 bases aligning to TRBD2. CDR1 and CDR2 from the germline V gene are LGHNA and YSLEER. V lost 1 base, J lost 6 bases, and 8 bases stayed unmatched. The CDR3 has 16 amino acids. The CDR3 coding sequence is TGCGCCAGCAGCCAAGGGGCTAGCGGAAGGGCCGGGGAGCTGTTTTTT. Translation gives CASSQGASGRAGELFF.

The chain has TRBV5-1 and TRBJ2-3; D is uncertain. Germline V gene data show CDR1 as SGHRS and CDR2 as YFSETQ. V was clipped by 0 bases and J by 3 bases, with 11 bases between them. This CDR3 region has 15 residues. The CDR3 loop reads CASSLVPKGTDTQYF. In nucleotides, the CDR3 is TGCGCCAGCAGCTTGGTACCCAAAGGAACAGATACGCAGTATTTT.

This clone was detected a few times. The chain carries TRBV13 and TRBJ2-7; 9 bases line up with TRBD2. Germline CDR1 reads PRHDT; CDR2 reads FYEKMQ (reference sequence). This CDR3 is 15 amino acids long. Trimming took 5 bases from V and 3 from J; bases not matched to a gene: 8. Written as DNA, the CDR3 is TGTGCCAGCAGCCCAGGACTAGCGAGGCTCTACGAGCAGTACTTC. This gives the protein CASSPGLARLYEQYF.

This clone occurred a few times. V usage is TRBV6-5 and J usage is TRBJ1-1; perhaps TRBD1 as D (6 bases). Germline CDR1 and CDR2: MNHEY and SVGAGI. V lost 4 bases and J lost 9, with 15 bases in between. This CDR3 spans 13 amino acids. The CDR3 DNA is TGTGCCAGCAGTTTCAACAGGGAAGATAAAGCTTTCTTT. Translated: CASSFNREDKAFF.

This clone was observed a few times. The J gene is TRBJ2-3, the V gene TRBV25-1; TRBD2 is a possible D gene (7 bases). CDR1 is MGHDK and CDR2 is SYGVNS in the germline V gene. V was pared by 3 bases and J by 6 bases, with 19 bases between. The CDR3 spans 16 residues. The CDR3 DNA reads TGTGCCAGCAGTGAGGGAGGGGGGAGAAAGGTGGATACGCAGTATTTT. Translation gives CASSEGGGRKVDTQYF.

Only a few counts were recorded for this clone. This rearrangement joins TRBV2 to TRBJ2-5; a weak D match, TRBD2 (6 bases). This CDR3 region has 15 residues. Germline lookup yields CDR1 SNHLY and CDR2 FYNNEI. The ends were cut back, 7 bases at V and 1 base at J, with 16 bases in the middle. CDR3 nucleotides: TGTGCCAGCACCCCGAGGCTAGCGCTCCAAGAGACCCAGTACTTC. Translating it yields CASTPRLALQETQYF.

The V call is TRBV5-1, the J call TRBJ2-2; D is uncertain. This CDR3 has 15 amino acids. V was shortened by 3 bases and J by 0 bases, with 9 bases between the two germline ends. Germline values: CDR1 SGHRS, CDR2 YFSETQ. As DNA, the CDR3 is TGCGCCAGCAGCTCTTCACCTCCGAACACCGGGGAGCTGTTTTTT. Its translation is CASSSSPPNTGELFF.

In its sample, this clone was seen a few times. The V gene is TRBV11-2, the J gene TRBJ2-7; possible D gene TRBD1, 6 bases. The V gene lost 5 bases and the J gene lost 2 bases, with 13 bases spanning the gap. This CDR3 contains 14 residues. From germline, CDR1 is SGHAT and CDR2 FQNNGV. The CDR3 region is CASSNSGDTYEQYF. In DNA, the CDR3 is TGTGCCAGCAGCAACTCAGGGGATACCTACGAGCAGTACTTC.

This clone occurred a few times. The rearrangement links TRBV9 to TRBJ2-6, with a possible D match to TRBD1 (6 bases). CDR3 length equals 17 residues. Deletions cut 6 bases from V and 0 bases from J, with 16 bases between. Germline V gene lookup returns CDR1 SGDLS and CDR2 YYNGEE. In nucleotides, the CDR3 is TGTGCCAGCACGGGACAACACCTAAACTCTGGGGCCAACGTCCTGACTTTC. Protein: CASTGQHLNSGANVLTF.

In its sample, this clone was seen once. The chain has TRBV7-9 and TRBJ2-5; 12 positions match TRBD2. The V and J ends lost 7 bases and 2 bases, in that order; junction bases with no gene match: 2. The CDR3 has 14 amino acids. CDR1 is SEHNR, CDR2 FQNEAQ, per germline (reference sequence). The CDR3 DNA sequence: TGTGCCAGCAAAGGACTAGCGGGACAAGAGACCCAGTACTTC. This gives the protein CASKGLAGQETQYF.

This clone was seen ten or more times. The chain joins TRBV2 to TRBJ2-7, with 7 bases aligning to TRBD1. CDR1 is SNHLY, CDR2 FYNNEI, per germline. CDR3 length: 13 amino acids. V shed 6 bases, J shed 2 bases, and the junction held 4 bases outside the gene matches. The CDR3 bases are TGTGCCAGCAGCCGGGACAGACCCTACGAGCAGTACTTC. Translation: CASSRDRPYEQYF.

The V and J genes are TRBV28 and TRBJ1-2; 7 bases match TRBD1. The trim removed 7 bases at V and 4 bases at J, leaving 21 bases unmatched. The CDR3 contains 18 residues. The germline gives CDR1 MDHEN, CDR2 SYDVKM. The CDR3 region is CASTTPGLQGQGGYGYTF. CDR3 nucleotide sequence: TGTGCCAGCACTACACCCGGGCTCCAAGGTCAGGGGGGCTATGGCTACACCTTC.

The rearrangement joins TRBV18 to TRBJ2-5; 7 bases fit TRBD1. CDR1 is KGHSH, CDR2 LQKENI, per germline. The ends lost 8 bases at V and 2 bases at J; junction bases unmatched: 5. CDR3 length: 13 residues. CDR3 sequence: CASTPTGQETQYF. In DNA form, the CDR3 reads TGTGCCAGCACGCCGACAGGGCAAGAGACCCAGTACTTC.

In DNA form, the CDR3 reads TGTGCCAGCAGCTTAGATCGGACAGGGGGTACTTTTAGCTATGGCTACACCTTC. As protein: CASSLDRTGGTFSYGYTF. The genes are TRBV7-9 and TRBJ1-2; 10 nucleotides align to TRBD1. Germline V gene sequence: CDR1 SEHNR, CDR2 FQNEAQ (reference sequence). The CDR3 consists of 18 residues. V was pared by 1 base and J by 4 bases, with 12 bases of the junction left unmatched.

In its sample, this clone was seen a few times. Other DNA sequences within the sample encode an identical CDR3. The chain uses TRBV6-5 and TRBJ2-5, with 11 bases that match TRBD2. Germline trimming cut 0 bases from V and 1 base from J; bases unmatched to any gene: 1. The germline V gene has CDR1 MNHEY and CDR2 SVGAGI. The CDR3 contains 16 residues. CDR3 in amino acids: CASSYSGTSGQETQYF. CDR3 in DNA: TGTGCCAGCAGTTACTCCGGGACTAGCGGCCAAGAGACCCAGTACTTC.

This chain connects TRBV27 to TRBJ2-7; tentative D call: TRBD1 (6 bases). The CDR3 consists of 15 residues. Per germline, CDR1 MNHEY and CDR2 SMNVEV (reference sequence). V shed 0 bases and J shed 4 bases, with 13 bases lying between them. In DNA form, the CDR3 reads TGTGCCAGCAGTTTATCCGTGGGGACACTTTACGAGCAGTACTTC. Its protein product is CASSLSVGTLYEQYF.